This T cell receptor (beta chain) was observed in a study of blood T cell repertoires in COVID-19. Study summary: Sites across the United States, Italy and Spain contributed samples from acute and convalescent COVID-19. T cells, B-cell-depleted T cells, or PBMCs provided the cDNA or gDNA that served as material.

Original analysis: Cell counts per sample came from amplifying reference gene primers. Clones were sequenced by immunoSEQ multiplex PCR, and TCRdb holds only the in-frame ones, with some missing. That table gives V, J and clone size, and the DNA gave D and trimming. The sample shows some 120,000 clones, 71% of them seen only once. Sequencing input: peripheral blood. This sequence was found in a human donor with acute or convalescent COVID-19. The donor label of this sample is uncertain.

In nucleotides, the CDR3 is TGTGCCAGCTCACCGACTAGCTACAATGAGCAGTTCTTC. This sequence encodes CASSPTSYNEQFF. The genes are TRBV18 and TRBJ2-1; weak D call: TRBD2 (6 bases). The length of the CDR3 is 13 residues. The V gene lost 3 bases and the J gene lost 3 bases, with 6 bases spanning the gap. The germline V gene encodes CDR1 KGHSH and CDR2 LQKENI.